This T cell receptor beta chain was identified during a study of blood T cells in healthy people across ages. Study-level points and caveats: Considered underestimates were the diversity estimates obtained from one million T cells. With donor CMV status unknown, expanded clonotype changes were possibly confounded. Older age coincided with a roughly linear decline in TCR beta diversity per million T cells.

Then a second PCR, running about 7 to 11 cycles, was carried out with a sample-barcoded 5' primer and a J-beta primer mix. Every single cDNA molecule received a tag from a template-switch adaptor with 12 random nucleotides. TCRdb passed the 5' RACE reads through MiXCR, listing each CDR3 protein once. The sample lists fewer than 950,000 distinct CDR3 sequences; 30% to 45% were seen once. Per the germline V gene, CDR1 is DFQATT and CDR2 is SNEGSKA (reference sequence). The CDR3 is 15 residues long. V lost 3 bases to trimming and J lost 4 bases, with 16 bases between them. For this clonotype: Its specificity is not known.

The TCR originated in a man aged 18 to 30 in good health. The rearrangement links TRBV20-1 to TRBJ1-3, with D maybe TRBD1 (6 bases). The material sequenced was blood. CDR3 amino acids: CSARSGQGTGNTIYF. CDR3 sequence (DNA): TGCAGTGCTAGGAGCGGGCAGGGGACCGGAAACACCATATATTTT.